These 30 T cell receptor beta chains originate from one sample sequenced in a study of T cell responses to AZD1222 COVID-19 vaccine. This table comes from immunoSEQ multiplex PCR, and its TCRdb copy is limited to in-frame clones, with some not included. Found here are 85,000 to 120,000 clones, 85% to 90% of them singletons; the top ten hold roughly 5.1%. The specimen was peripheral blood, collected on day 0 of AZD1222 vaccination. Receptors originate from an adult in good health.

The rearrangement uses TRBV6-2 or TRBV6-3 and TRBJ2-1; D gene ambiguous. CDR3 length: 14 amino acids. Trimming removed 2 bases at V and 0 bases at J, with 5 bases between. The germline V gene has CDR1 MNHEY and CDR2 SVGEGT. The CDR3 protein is CASSYDGSYNEQFF. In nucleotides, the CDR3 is TGTGCCAGCAGTTACGACGGCTCCTACAATGAGCAGTTCTTC.

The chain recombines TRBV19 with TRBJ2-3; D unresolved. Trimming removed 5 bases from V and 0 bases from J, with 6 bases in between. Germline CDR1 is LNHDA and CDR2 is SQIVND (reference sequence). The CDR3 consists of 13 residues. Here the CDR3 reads CASSGQSTDTQYF. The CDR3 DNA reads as TGTGCCAGTAGTGGGCAGAGCACAGATACGCAGTATTTT. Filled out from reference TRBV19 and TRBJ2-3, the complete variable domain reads DGGITQSPKYLFRKEGQNVTLSCEQNLNHDAMYWYRQDPGQGLRLIYYSQIVNDFQKGDIAEGYSVSREKKESFPLTVTSAQKNPTAFYLCASSGQSTDTQYFGPGTRLTVL.

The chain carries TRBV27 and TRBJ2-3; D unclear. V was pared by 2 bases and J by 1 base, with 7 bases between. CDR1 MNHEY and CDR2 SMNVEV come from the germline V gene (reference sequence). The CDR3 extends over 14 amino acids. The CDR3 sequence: CASSLDLGTDTQYF. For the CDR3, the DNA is TGTGCCAGCAGTTTAGATTTAGGCACAGATACGCAGTATTTT.

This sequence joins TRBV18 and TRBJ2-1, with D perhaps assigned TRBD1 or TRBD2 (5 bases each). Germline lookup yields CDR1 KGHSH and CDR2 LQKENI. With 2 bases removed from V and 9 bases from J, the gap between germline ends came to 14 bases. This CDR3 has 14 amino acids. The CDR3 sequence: CASSPMRDGAEQFF. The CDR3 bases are TGTGCCAGCTCACCAATGAGGGACGGCGCTGAGCAGTTCTTC.

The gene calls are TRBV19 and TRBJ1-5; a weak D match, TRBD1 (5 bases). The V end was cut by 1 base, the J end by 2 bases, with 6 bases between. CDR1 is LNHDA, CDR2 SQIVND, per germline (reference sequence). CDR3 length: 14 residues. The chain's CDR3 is CASSIARGNQPQHF. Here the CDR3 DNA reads TGTGCCAGTAGTATAGCCAGGGGCAATCAGCCCCAGCATTTT. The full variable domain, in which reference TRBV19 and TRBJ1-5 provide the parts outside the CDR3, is DGGITQSPKYLFRKEGQNVTLSCEQNLNHDAMYWYRQDPGQGLRLIYYSQIVNDFQKGDIAEGYSVSREKKESFPLTVTSAQKNPTAFYLCASSIARGNQPQHFGDGTRLSIL.

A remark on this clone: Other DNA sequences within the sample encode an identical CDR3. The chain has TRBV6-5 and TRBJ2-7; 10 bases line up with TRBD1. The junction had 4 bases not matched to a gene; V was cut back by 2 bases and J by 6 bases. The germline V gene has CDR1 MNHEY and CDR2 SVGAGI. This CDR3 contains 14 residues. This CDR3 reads CASSYGQGVGEQYF. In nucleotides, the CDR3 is TGTGCCAGCAGTTACGGACAGGGGGTTGGCGAGCAGTACTTC.

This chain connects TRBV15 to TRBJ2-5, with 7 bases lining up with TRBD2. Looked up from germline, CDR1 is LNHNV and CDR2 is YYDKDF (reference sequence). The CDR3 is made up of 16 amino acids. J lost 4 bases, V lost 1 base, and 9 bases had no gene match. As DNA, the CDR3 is TGTGCCACCAGCAGAGCTAGGACTAGTGGGGGAGAGACCCAGTACTTC. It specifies CATSRARTSGGETQYF. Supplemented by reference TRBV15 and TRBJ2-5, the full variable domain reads DAMVIQNPRYQVTQFGKPVTLSCSQTLNHNVMYWYQQKSSQAPKLLFHYYDKDFNNEADTPDNFQSRRPNTSFCFLDIRSPGLGDTAMYLCATSRARTSGGETQYFGPGTRLLVL.

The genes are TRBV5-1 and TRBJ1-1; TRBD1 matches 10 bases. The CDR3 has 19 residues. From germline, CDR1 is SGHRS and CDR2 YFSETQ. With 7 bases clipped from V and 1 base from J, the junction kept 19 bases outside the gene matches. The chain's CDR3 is CASQTRPRVTGGSNTEAFF. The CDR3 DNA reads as TGCGCCAGCCAAACCAGACCCCGGGTGACAGGGGGCTCGAACACTGAAGCTTTCTTT.

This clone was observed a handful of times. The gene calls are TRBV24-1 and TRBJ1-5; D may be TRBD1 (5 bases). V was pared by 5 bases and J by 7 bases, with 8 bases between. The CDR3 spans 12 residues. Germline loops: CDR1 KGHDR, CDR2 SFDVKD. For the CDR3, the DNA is TGTGCCACCAGTGCAGGGATCCAGCCCCAGCATTTT. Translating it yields CATSAGIQPQHF.

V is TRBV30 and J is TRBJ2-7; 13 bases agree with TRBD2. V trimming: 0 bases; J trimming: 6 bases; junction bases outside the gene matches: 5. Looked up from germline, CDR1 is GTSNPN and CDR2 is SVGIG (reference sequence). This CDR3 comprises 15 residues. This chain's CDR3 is CAWSVLAGGPGEQYF. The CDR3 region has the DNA TGTGCCTGGAGTGTACTAGCGGGAGGGCCAGGCGAGCAGTACTTC.

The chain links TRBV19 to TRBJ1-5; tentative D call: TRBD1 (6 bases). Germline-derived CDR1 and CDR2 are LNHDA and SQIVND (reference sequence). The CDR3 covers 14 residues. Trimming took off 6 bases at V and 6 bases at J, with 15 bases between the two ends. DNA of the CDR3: TGTGCCAGTAGAAACAGGGAAAAGGGTCAGCCCCAGCATTTT. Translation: CASRNREKGQPQHF.

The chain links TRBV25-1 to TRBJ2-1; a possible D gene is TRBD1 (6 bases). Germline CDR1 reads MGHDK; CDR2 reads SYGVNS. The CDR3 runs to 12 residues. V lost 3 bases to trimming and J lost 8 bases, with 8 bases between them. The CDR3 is CASSDRGHEQFF. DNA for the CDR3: TGTGCCAGCAGTGACAGGGGCCATGAGCAGTTCTTC.

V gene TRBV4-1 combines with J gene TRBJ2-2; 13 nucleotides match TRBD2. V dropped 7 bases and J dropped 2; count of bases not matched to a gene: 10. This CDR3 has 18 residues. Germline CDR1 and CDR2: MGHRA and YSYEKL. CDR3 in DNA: TGCGCCAGCATGCCGGGACTAGCGGGACTCCTAAACACCGGGGAGCTGTTTTTT. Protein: CASMPGLAGLLNTGELFF.

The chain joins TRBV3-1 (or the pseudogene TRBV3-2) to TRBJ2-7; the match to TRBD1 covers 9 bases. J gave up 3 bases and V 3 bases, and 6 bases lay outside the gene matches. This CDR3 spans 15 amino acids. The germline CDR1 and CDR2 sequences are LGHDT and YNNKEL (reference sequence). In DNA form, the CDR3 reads TGTGCCAGCAGCCATCCGGGACAGGGATACTACGAGCAGTACTTC. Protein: CASSHPGQGYYEQYF.

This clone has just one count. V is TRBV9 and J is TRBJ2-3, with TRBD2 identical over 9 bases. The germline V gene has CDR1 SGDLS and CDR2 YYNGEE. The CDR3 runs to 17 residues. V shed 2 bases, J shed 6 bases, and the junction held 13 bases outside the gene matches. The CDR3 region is CASSVGGLAGGADTQYF. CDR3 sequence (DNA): TGTGCCAGCAGCGTGGGGGGACTAGCTGGAGGGGCGGATACGCAGTATTTT.

CDR3: CASSLGEAGEQYF. For the CDR3, the DNA is TGTGCCAGCAGCTTAGGGGAGGCGGGTGAGCAGTACTTC. The chain has TRBV11-3 and TRBJ2-7, with a possible D match to TRBD2 (6 bases). The germline V gene has CDR1 SGHNT and CDR2 YENEEA. With 1 base removed from V and 7 bases from J, the gap between germline ends came to 11 bases. The CDR3 runs 13 residues.

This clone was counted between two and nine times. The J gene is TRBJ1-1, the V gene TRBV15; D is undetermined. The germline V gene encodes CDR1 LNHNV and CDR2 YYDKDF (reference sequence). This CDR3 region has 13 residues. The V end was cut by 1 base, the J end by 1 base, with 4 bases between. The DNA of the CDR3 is TGTGCCACCAGCAGAGCAAAGAACACTGAAGCTTTCTTT. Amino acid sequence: CATSRAKNTEAFF.

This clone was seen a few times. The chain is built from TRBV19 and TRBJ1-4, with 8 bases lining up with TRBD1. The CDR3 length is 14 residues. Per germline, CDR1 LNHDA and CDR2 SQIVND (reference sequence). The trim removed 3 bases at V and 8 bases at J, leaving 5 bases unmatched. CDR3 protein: CASSMDRVREKLFF. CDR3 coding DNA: TGTGCCAGTAGTATGGACAGGGTGAGAGAAAAACTGTTTTTT. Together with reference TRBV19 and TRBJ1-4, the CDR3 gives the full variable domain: DGGITQSPKYLFRKEGQNVTLSCEQNLNHDAMYWYRQDPGQGLRLIYYSQIVNDFQKGDIAEGYSVSREKKESFPLTVTSAQKNPTAFYLCASSMDRVREKLFFGSGTQLSVL.

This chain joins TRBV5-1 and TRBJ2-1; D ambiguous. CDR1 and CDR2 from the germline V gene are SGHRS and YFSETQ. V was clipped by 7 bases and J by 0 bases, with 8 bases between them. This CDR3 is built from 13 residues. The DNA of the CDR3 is TGCGCCAGCGGCGACTCCTCCTACAATGAGCAGTTCTTC. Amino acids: CASGDSSYNEQFF.

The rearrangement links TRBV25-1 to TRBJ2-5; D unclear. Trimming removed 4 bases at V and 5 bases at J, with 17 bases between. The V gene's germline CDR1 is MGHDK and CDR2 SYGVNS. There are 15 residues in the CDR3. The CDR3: CASSAEQWGRETQYF. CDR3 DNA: TGTGCCAGCAGTGCCGAACAGTGGGGTCGGGAGACCCAGTACTTC. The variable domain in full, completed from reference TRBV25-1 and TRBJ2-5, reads EADIYQTPRYLVIGTGKKITLECSQTMGHDKMYWYQQDPGMELHLIHYSYGVNSTEKGDLSSESTVSRIRTEHFPLTLESARPSHTSQYLCASSAEQWGRETQYFGPGTRLLVL.

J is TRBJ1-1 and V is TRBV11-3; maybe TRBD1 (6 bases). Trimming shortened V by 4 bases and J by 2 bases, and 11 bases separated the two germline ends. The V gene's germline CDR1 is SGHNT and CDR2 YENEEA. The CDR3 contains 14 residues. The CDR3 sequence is CASSSPRGNTEAFF. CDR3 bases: TGTGCCAGCAGCTCCCCCAGGGGCAACACTGAAGCTTTCTTT.

The CDR3 DNA sequence: TGTGCCAGCCAAGCTGGGGACAGGGTGCTCGGAGCCCAGCATTTT. Translating gives CASQAGDRVLGAQHF. The J gene is TRBJ1-5, the V gene TRBV27, with 9 bases that match TRBD1. Unmatched junction bases numbered 16, after V lost 8 bases and J lost 11 bases. CDR1 MNHEY and CDR2 SMNVEV come from the germline V gene (reference sequence). The CDR3 consists of 15 residues.

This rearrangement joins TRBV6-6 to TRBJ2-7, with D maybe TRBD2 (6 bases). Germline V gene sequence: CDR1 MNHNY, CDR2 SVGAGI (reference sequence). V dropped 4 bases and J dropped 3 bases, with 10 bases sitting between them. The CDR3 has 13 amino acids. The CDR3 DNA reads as TGTGCCAGCAGTTCTAGCGAAAGCTACGAGCAGTACTTC. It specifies CASSSSESYEQYF.

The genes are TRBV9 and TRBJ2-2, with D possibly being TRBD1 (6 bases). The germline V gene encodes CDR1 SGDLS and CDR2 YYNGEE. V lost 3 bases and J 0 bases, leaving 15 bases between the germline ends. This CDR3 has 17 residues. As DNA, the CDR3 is TGTGCCAGCAGCGCAAACAGGGTAGGAGCGAACACCGGGGAGCTGTTTTTT. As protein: CASSANRVGANTGELFF.

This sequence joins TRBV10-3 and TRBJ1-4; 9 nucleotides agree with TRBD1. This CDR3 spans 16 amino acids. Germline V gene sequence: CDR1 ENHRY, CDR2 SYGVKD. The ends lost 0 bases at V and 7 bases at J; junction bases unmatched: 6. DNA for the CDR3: TGTGCCATCAGTGAGTCCCCCCGACAGGGGGGTGAAAAACTGTTTTTT. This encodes CAISESPRQGGEKLFF.

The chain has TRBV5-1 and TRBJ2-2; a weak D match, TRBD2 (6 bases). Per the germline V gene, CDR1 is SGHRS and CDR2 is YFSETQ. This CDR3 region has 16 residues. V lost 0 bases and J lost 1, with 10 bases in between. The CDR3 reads CASSLVGGVNTGELFF. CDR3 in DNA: TGCGCCAGCAGCTTGGTTGGCGGGGTGAACACCGGGGAGCTGTTTTTT.

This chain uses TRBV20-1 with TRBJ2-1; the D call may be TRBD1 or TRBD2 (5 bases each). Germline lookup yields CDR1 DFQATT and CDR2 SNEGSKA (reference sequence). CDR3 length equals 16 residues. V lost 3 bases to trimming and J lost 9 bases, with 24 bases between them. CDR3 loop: CSASSDLSPGGGEQFF. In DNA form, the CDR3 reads TGCAGTGCTAGTTCGGATCTGAGCCCAGGTGGGGGTGAGCAGTTCTTC.

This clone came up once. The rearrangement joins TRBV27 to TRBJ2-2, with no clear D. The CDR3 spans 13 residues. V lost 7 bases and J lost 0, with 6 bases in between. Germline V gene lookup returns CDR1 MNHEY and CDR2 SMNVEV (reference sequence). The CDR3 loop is CASKLPNTGELFF. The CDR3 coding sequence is TGTGCCAGCAAACTCCCGAACACCGGGGAGCTGTTTTTT.

The CDR3 DNA sequence: TGTGCCAGCAGCCAACCGGGTCTTGGAAACACCATATATTTT. Its protein is CASSQPGLGNTIYF. The chain employs TRBV16 and TRBJ1-3; no reliable D call. Germline V gene sequence: CDR1 KGHSY, CDR2 FQNENV. V lost 2 bases, J lost 3 bases, and 8 bases lay in between. CDR3 length: 14 residues.

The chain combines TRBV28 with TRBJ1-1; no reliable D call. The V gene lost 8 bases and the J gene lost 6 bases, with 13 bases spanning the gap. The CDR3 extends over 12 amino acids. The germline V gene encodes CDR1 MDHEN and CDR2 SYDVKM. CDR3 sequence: CASRRGTPEAFF. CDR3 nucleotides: TGTGCCAGCCGTAGAGGTACCCCTGAAGCTTTCTTT.